This passage covers 13 T cell receptor beta chains from one sample sequenced in a study of cytomegalovirus exposure and HLA in healthy donors. PCR employed 60 Vbeta and 13 Jbeta primers. Clones were read by immunoSEQ multiplex PCR, and TCRdb kept only the in-frame ones, dropping some. Among fewer than 200,000 clones listed, less than 85% were seen once. Sequenced sample: PBMCs. The receptors here all came from a male donor in good health and CMV-seronegative.

This clone was seen once. Sequence at one end of the junction differs from germline and may be a read error. The V and J genes are TRBV7-9 and TRBJ1-2; TRBD1 aligns across 8 bases. Germline CDR1 SEHNR, CDR2 FQNEAQ (reference sequence). The CDR3 runs 12 residues. CDR3 DNA sequence: TGTTCCAGCAGCAGGGACAGGTACGGCTACACCTTC. Translated: CSSSRDRYGYTF.

The V gene is TRBV5-8, the J gene TRBJ2-5, with 12 bases identical to TRBD1. The V gene's germline CDR1 is SGHTS and CDR2 YDEGEE. CDR3 length: 19 amino acids. V shed 4 bases and J 5 bases; nucleotides not matched to a gene: 18. The DNA of the CDR3 is TGTGCCAGCAGCCTAGCCCGGGACAGGGGGCGCCATTGGGGGGAGACCCAGTACTTC. Protein: CASSLARDRGRHWGETQYF.

The count of this clone is one. The chain links TRBV6-1 to TRBJ2-2, with no clear D. Germline V gene lookup returns CDR1 MNHNS and CDR2 SASEGT. V lost 5 bases, J lost 2 bases, and 9 bases lay in between. This CDR3 has 14 amino acids. Here the CDR3 DNA reads TGTGCCAGCAGTCCTCCTAGAAACACCGGGGAGCTGTTTTTT. Translated: CASSPPRNTGELFF.

The rearrangement joins TRBV14 to TRBJ2-1; D remains unclear. Germline values: CDR1 SGHDN, CDR2 FVKESK. Trimming left V 1 base short and J 7 bases short, with 26 bases between. The CDR3 has 19 residues. The DNA of the CDR3 is TGTGCCAGCAGCCAAGCCACCCTCTCATCAAGGCGGTTGACGAATGAGCAGTTCTTC. Its translation: CASSQATLSSRRLTNEQFF.

V gene TRBV4-3 combines with J gene TRBJ2-5; 10 bases align to TRBD2. The DNA end favors TRBJ2-7, so the J call may be wrong. The germline V gene encodes CDR1 LGHNA and CDR2 YSLEER. The CDR3 spans 16 residues. The CDR3 region has the DNA TGCGCCAGCAGCCAAGATCGCACTAGCGGGAACTACGAGCAGTACTTC. Encoded protein: CASSQDRTSGNYEQYF.

The chain links TRBV19 to TRBJ1-2; 10 nucleotides align to TRBD1. Trimming took 9 bases from V and 10 from J; bases not matched to a gene: 14. CDR1 and CDR2 (germline): LNHDA, SQIVND (reference sequence). This CDR3 has 14 amino acids. Here the CDR3 DNA reads TGTGCCAGCAGAGCGCCAACCGGGACAGGGGCCTACACCTTC. Translating gives CASRAPTGTGAYTF.

This chain connects TRBV9 to TRBJ2-7; D is undetermined. The CDR3 loop spans 14 amino acids. Germline loops: CDR1 SGDLS, CDR2 YYNGEE. The V end was cut by 4 bases, the J end by 3 bases, with 14 bases between. The CDR3 DNA is TGTGCCAGCAGCTCCGACCCCTGGAGCTACGAGCAGTACTTC. This translates into CASSSDPWSYEQYF.

The rearrangement joins TRBV5-4 to TRBJ2-3, with D hard to call. V was trimmed by 3 bases and J by 1 base, leaving 12 bases between them. Germline V gene sequence: CDR1 SGHNT, CDR2 YYREEE (reference sequence). There are 15 residues in the CDR3. This CDR3 is CASSYVRGGTDTQYF. The CDR3 coding sequence is TGTGCCAGCAGCTACGTCCGCGGAGGCACAGATACGCAGTATTTT. Together with reference TRBV5-4 and TRBJ2-3, the CDR3 gives the full variable domain: ETGVTQSPTHLIKTRGQQVTLRCSSQSGHNTVSWYQQALGQGPQFIFQYYREEENGRGNFPPRFSGLQFPNYSSELNVNALELDDSALYLCASSYVRGGTDTQYFGPGTRLTVL.

The V call is TRBV19, the J call TRBJ1-2, with D tentatively TRBD1 (6 bases). The V and J ends lost 7 bases and 4 bases respectively, with 10 bases between them. CDR3 length: 12 amino acids. From germline, CDR1 is LNHDA and CDR2 SQIVND (reference sequence). The DNA of the CDR3 is TGTGCCAGTATCGGACAGCCCTATGGCTACACCTTC. This sequence encodes CASIGQPYGYTF.

The table lists this clone with a few counts. The chain is built from TRBV9 and TRBJ1-5, with 11 nucleotides matching TRBD1. Germline V gives CDR1 SGDLS, CDR2 YYNGEE. The V and J ends lost 2 bases and 6 bases, in that order; junction bases with no gene match: 4. This CDR3 has 15 amino acids. CDR3: CASSVSDRGPQPQHF. The CDR3, as DNA: TGTGCCAGCAGCGTTTCGGACAGGGGGCCTCAGCCCCAGCATTTT.

Regarding this clone: The junction does not match germline at one end; this may be a read error. This chain uses TRBV7-9 with TRBJ2-7, with TRBD1 identical over 7 bases. The V gene's germline CDR1 is SEHNR and CDR2 FQNEAQ (reference sequence). This CDR3 has 15 residues. CDR3 nucleotide sequence: TGTTCCAGCAGCCCCTCCCGGGACAGAACCTACGAGCAGTACTTC. Protein sequence: CSSSPSRDRTYEQYF.

The chain joins TRBV7-6 to TRBJ1-4; D gene unclear. CDR1 is SGHVS, CDR2 FNYEAQ, per germline. V was shortened by 4 bases and J by 0 bases, with 6 bases between the two germline ends. The CDR3 runs 14 residues. CDR3 nucleotide sequence: TGTGCCAGCAGCTCAGTTGCAACTAATGAAAAACTGTTTTTT. Translating gives CASSSVATNEKLFF. The whole variable domain, filled in from reference TRBV7-6 and TRBJ1-4, reads GAGVSQSPRYKVTKRGQDVALRCDPISGHVSLYWYRQALGQGPEFLTYFNYEAQQDKSGLPNDRFSAERPEGSISTLTIQRTEQRDSAMYRCASSSVATNEKLFFGSGTQLSVL.

The chain joins TRBV5-6 to TRBJ1-3, with D possibly matching TRBD1 (5 bases). Deletions cut 5 bases from V and 1 base from J, with 13 bases between. There are 15 residues in the CDR3. Germline V lookup: CDR1 SGHDT, CDR2 YYEEEE. This chain's CDR3 is CASRRAGGSGNTIYF. CDR3 coding DNA: TGTGCCAGCAGGAGAGCGGGGGGTTCTGGAAACACCATATATTTT.